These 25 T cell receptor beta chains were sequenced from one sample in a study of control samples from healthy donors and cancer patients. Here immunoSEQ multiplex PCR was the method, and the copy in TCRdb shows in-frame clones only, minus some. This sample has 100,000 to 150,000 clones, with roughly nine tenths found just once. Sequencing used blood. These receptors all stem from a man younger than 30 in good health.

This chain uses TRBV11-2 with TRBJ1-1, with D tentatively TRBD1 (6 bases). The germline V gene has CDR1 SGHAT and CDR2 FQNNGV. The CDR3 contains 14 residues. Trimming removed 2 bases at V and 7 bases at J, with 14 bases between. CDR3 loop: CASSLPGGLGEAFF. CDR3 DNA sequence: TGTGCCAGCAGCTTACCCGGGGGGCTCGGTGAAGCTTTCTTT.

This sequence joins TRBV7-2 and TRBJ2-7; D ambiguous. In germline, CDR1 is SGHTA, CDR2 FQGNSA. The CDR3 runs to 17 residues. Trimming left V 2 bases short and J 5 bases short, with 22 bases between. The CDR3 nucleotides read TGTGCCAGCAGCTTAACTGAGGACCCGGATTGGCTCCACGAGCAGTACTTC. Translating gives CASSLTEDPDWLHEQYF.

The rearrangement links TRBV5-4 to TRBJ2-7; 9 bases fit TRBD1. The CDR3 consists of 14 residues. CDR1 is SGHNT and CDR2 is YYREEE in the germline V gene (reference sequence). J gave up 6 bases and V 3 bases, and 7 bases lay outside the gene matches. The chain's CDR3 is CASSSPGTGFEQYF. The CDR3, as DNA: TGTGCCAGCAGCTCCCCCGGGACAGGGTTCGAGCAGTACTTC.

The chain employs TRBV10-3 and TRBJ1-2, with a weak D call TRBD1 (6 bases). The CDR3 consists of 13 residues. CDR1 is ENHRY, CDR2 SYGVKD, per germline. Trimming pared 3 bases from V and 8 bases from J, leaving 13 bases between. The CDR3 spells CAISDTGPGGYTF. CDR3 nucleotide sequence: TGTGCCATCAGTGATACAGGGCCCGGCGGCTACACCTTC.

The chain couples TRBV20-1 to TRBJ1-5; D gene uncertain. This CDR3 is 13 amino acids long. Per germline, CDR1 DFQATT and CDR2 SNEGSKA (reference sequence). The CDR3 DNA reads TGCAGCCCTAGTCCCCGGACCAATCAGCCCCAGCATTTT. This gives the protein CSPSPRTNQPQHF.

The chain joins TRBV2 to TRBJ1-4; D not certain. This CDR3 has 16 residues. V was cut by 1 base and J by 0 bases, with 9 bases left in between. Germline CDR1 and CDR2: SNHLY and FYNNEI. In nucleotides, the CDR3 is TGTGCCAGCAGTGAAGGGTCGGCTGCAACTAATGAAAAACTGTTTTTT. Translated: CASSEGSAATNEKLFF. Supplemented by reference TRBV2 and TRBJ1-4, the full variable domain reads EPEVTQTPSHQVTQMGQEVILRCVPISNHLYFYWYRQILGQKVEFLVSFYNNEISEKSEIFDDQFSVERPDGSNFTLKIRSTKLEDSAMYFCASSEGSAATNEKLFFGSGTQLSVL.

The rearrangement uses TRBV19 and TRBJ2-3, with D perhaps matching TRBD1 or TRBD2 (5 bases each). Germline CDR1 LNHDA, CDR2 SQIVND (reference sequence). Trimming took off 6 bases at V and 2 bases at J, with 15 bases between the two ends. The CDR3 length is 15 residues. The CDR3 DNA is TGTGCCAGTAGCCCCGGGACCGACCTCACAGATACGCAGTATTTT. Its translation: CASSPGTDLTDTQYF.

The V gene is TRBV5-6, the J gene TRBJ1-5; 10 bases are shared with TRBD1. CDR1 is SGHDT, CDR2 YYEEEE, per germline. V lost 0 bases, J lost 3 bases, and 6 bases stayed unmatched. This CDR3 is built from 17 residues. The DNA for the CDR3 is TGTGCCAGCAGCTTGGCCTTACGACAGGGGGCCAATCAGCCCCAGCATTTT. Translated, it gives CASSLALRQGANQPQHF. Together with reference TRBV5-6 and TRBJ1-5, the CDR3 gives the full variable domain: DAGVTQSPTHLIKTRGQQVTLRCSPKSGHDTVSWYQQALGQGPQFIFQYYEEEERQRGNFPDRFSGHQFPNYSSELNVNALLLGDSALYLCASSLALRQGANQPQHFGDGTRLSIL.

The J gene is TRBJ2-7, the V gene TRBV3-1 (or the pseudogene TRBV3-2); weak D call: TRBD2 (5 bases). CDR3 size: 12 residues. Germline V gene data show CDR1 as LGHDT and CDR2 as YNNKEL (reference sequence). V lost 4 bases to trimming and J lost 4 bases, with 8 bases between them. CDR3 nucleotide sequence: TGTGCCAGCAGCCCCGGGAAGTACGAGCAGTACTTC. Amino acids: CASSPGKYEQYF.

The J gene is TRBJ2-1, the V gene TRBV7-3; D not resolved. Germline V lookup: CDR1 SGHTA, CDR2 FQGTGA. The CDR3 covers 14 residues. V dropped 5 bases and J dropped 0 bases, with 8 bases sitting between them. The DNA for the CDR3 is TGTGCCAGCAGCCGTCACAGCTCCTACAATGAGCAGTTCTTC. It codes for CASSRHSSYNEQFF.

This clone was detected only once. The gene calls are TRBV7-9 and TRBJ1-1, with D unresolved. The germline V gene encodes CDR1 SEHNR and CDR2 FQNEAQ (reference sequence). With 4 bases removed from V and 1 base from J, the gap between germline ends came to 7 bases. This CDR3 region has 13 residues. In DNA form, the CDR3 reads TGTGCCAGCAGCTCAAGTTCGAACACTGAAGCTTTCTTT. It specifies CASSSSSNTEAFF. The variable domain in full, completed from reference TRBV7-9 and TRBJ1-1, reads DTGVSQNPRHKITKRGQNVTFRCDPISEHNRLYWYRQTLGQGPEFLTYFQNEAQLEKSRLLSDRFSAERPKGSFSTLEIQRTEQGDSAMYLCASSSSSNTEAFFGQGTRLTVV.

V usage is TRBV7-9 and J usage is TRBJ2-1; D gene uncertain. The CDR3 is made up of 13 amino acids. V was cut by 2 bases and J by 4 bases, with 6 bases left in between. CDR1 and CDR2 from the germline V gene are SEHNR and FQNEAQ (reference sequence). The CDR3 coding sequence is TGTGCCAGCAGCTTATATCGGTACAATGAGCAGTTCTTC. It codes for CASSLYRYNEQFF.

CDR3 region: CSVPMTGQGRYEQYF. CDR3 in DNA: TGCAGCGTTCCAATGACGGGACAGGGCCGCTACGAGCAGTACTTC. The chain combines TRBV29-1 with TRBJ2-7, with 9 positions matching TRBD1. This CDR3 is 15 amino acids long. The J segment lost 3 bases and the V segment lost 5 bases, leaving 11 bases of the junction unmatched. Germline V CDR1 and CDR2: SQVTM, ANQGSEA.

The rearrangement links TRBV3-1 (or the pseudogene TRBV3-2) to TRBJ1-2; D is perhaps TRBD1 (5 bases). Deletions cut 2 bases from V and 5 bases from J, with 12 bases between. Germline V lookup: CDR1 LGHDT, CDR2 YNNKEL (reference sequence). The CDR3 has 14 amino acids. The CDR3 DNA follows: TGTGCCAGCAGCCAACGGGAGGGGAATTATGGCTACACCTTC. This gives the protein CASSQREGNYGYTF.

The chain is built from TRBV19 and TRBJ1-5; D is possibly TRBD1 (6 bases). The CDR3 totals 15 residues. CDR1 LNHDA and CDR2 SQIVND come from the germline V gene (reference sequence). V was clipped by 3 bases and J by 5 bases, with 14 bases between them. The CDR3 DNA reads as TGTGCCAGTAGTATGGTTGGGGGGCCGGATCAGCCCCAGCATTTT. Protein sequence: CASSMVGGPDQPQHF.

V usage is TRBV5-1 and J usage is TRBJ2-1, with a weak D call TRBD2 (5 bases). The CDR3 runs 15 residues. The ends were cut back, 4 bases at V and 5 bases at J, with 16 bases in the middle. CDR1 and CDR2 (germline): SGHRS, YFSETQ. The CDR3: CASSRSGPRNNEQFF. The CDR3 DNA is TGCGCCAGCAGCCGGAGCGGTCCGAGGAACAATGAGCAGTTCTTC.

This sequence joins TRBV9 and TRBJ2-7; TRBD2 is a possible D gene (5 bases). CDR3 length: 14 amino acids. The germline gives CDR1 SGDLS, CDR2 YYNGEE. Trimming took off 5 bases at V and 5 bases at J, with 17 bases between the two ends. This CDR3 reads CASSLGNRQNEQYF. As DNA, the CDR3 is TGTGCCAGCAGTCTCGGGAATCGCCAGAACGAGCAGTACTTC.

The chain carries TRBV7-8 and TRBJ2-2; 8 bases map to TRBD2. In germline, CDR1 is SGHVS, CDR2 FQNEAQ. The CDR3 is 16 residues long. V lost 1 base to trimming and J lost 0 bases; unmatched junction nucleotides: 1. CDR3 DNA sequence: TGTGCCAGCAGCTTAGTAGCGGGATCGAACACCGGGGAGCTGTTTTTT. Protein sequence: CASSLVAGSNTGELFF.

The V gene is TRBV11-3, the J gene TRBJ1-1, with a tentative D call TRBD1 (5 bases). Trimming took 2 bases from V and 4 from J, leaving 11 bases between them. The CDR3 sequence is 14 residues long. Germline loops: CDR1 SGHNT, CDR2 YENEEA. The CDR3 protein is CASSLTGVSTEAFF. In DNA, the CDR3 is TGTGCCAGCAGCTTAACGGGGGTGAGCACTGAAGCTTTCTTT.

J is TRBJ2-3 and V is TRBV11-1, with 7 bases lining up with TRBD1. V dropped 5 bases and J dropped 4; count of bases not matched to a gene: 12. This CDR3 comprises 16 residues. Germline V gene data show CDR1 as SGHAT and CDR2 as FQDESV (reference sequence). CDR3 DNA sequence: TGTGCCAGCAGCACACTCTCAGGGGGAGTCGCAGATACGCAGTATTTT. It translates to CASSTLSGGVADTQYF. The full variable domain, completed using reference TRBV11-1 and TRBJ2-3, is EAEVAQSPRYKITEKSQAVAFWCDPISGHATLYWYRQILGQGPELLVQFQDESVVDDSQLPKDRFSAERLKGVDSTLKIQPAELGDSAMYLCASSTLSGGVADTQYFGPGTRLTVL.

CDR3 DNA sequence: TGTGCCAGCAGAGGGGACTATTCACCCCTCCACTTT. Its protein product is CASRGDYSPLHF. The rearrangement joins TRBV27 to TRBJ1-6; D is perhaps TRBD1 (5 bases). This CDR3 is built from 12 residues. Looked up from germline, CDR1 is MNHEY and CDR2 is SMNVEV (reference sequence). V lost 6 bases and J 8 bases, leaving 8 bases between the germline ends.

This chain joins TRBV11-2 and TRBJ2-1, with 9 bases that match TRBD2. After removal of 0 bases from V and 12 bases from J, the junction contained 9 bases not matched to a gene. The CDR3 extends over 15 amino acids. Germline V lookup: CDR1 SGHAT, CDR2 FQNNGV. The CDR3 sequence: CASSLEGVAGGGQFF. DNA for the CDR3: TGTGCCAGCAGCTTAGAGGGAGTGGCGGGAGGGGGGCAGTTCTTC. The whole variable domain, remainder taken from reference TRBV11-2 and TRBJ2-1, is EAGVAQSPRYKIIEKRQSVAFWCNPISGHATLYWYQQILGQGPKLLIQFQNNGVVDDSQLPKDRFSAERLKGVDSTLKIQPAKLEDSAVYLCASSLEGVAGGGQFFGPGTRLTVL.

CDR3 DNA: TGTGCCAGTAGTGTAGGGGGCAATGAGCAGTTCTTC. Protein: CASSVGGNEQFF. V and J are TRBV19 and TRBJ2-1; TRBD1 is a possible D gene (6 bases). V lost 5 bases, J lost 6 bases, and 8 bases lay in between. Germline assignment: CDR1 LNHDA and CDR2 SQIVND (reference sequence). CDR3 length: 12 amino acids. The entire variable domain, with the rest obtained from reference TRBV19 and TRBJ2-1, is as follows: DGGITQSPKYLFRKEGQNVTLSCEQNLNHDAMYWYRQDPGQGLRLIYYSQIVNDFQKGDIAEGYSVSREKKESFPLTVTSAQKNPTAFYLCASSVGGNEQFFGPGTRLTVL.

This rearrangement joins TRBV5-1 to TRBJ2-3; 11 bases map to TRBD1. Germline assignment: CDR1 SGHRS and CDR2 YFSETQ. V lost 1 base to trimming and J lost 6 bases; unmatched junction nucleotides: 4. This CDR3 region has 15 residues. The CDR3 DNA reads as TGCGCCAGCAGCTTGCGGGACAGGGGGACGGATACGCAGTATTTT. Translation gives CASSLRDRGTDTQYF.

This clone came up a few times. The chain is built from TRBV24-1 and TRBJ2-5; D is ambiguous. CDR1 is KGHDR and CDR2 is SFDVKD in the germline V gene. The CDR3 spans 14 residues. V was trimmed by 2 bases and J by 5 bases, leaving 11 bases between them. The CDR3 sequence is CATSDSAEQETQYF. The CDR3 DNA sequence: TGTGCCACCAGTGATTCTGCGGAGCAGGAGACCCAGTACTTC.